The 32 T cell receptor beta chains below all came from one sample that was sequenced in a study of T cells in Graves' hyperthyroidism and ophthalmopathy. RNA transcripts served as the template for amplifying TCR beta CDR3 regions. The primer set for the first-round RT-PCR of the TCR CDR3 was HTBI. TCRdb itself ran the multiplex PCR reads through MiXCR, one entry per CDR3 protein. This sample yields a few hundred thousand distinct CDR3 sequences, of which under 60% are seen a single time; around 7.7% belongs to the top ten. The sample comprised peripheral blood or thyroid tissue (not recorded which). Every receptor here comes from a young woman with Graves' hyperthyroidism.

The chain uses TRBV10-3 and TRBJ2-5; TRBD2 matches at 8 bases. Germline V gene data show CDR1 as ENHRY and CDR2 as SYGVKD. With V trimmed by 2 bases and J by 2 bases, 4 bases remained unmatched. This CDR3 has 15 amino acids. The CDR3 protein is CAISETGTRQETQYF. In nucleotides, the CDR3 is TGTGCCATCAGTGAGACGGGGACTAGGCAAGAGACCCAGTACTTC.

The J gene is TRBJ2-3, the V gene TRBV20-1; D may be TRBD2 (5 bases). The germline V gene has CDR1 DFQATT and CDR2 SNEGSKA (reference sequence). V was cut by 0 bases and J by 0 bases, with 13 bases left in between. The CDR3 sequence is 16 residues long. The CDR3 DNA reads as TGCAGTGCTAGAGACCCCACTAGGAGAAGCACAGATACGCAGTATTTT. This sequence encodes CSARDPTRRSTDTQYF.

This clonotype was counted at least ten times. The chain is built from TRBV7-6 and TRBJ2-7; D may be TRBD1 or TRBD2 (5 bases each). The germline V and J ends were trimmed by 5 bases and 3 bases, with 29 bases remaining between them. The CDR3 has 19 residues. CDR1 is SGHVS and CDR2 is FNYEAQ in the germline V gene. The CDR3 is CASSLVTRWGTTDSYEQYF. CDR3 DNA: TGTGCCAGCAGCCTTGTTACCCGCTGGGGGACGACCGACAGCTACGAGCAGTACTTC.

This clonotype was counted at least ten times. This chain joins TRBV12-3 or TRBV12-4 and TRBJ1-3; no definite D call. Trimming took 6 bases from V and 0 from J, leaving 9 bases between them. CDR3 length: 14 amino acids. CDR3 protein: CASSGLISGNTIYF. CDR3 DNA sequence: TGTGCCAGCAGCGGACTGATCTCTGGAAACACCATATATTTT.

A remark on this clonotype: A read error may account for a junction end that differs from germline. CDR3 amino acids: CASSPFEGEKETGELFF. The DNA for the CDR3 is TGTGCCAGCTCCCCGTTTGAGGGCGAAAAGGAGACCGGGGAGCTGTTTTTT. V is TRBV10-1 and J is TRBJ2-2, with D tentatively TRBD2 (5 bases). The CDR3 has 17 residues. Looked up from germline, CDR1 is WNHNN and CDR2 is SYGVQD (reference sequence).

This clonotype was counted many times. CDR3 sequence (DNA): TGTGCCAGTGGAACGTCGGGACAGGGCTATAGCAATCAGCCCCAGCATTTT. It translates to CASGTSGQGYSNQPQHF. V and J are TRBV19 and TRBJ1-5, with 9 bases aligning to TRBD1. V lost 8 bases, J lost 0 bases, and 11 bases stayed unmatched. CDR1 is LNHDA, CDR2 SQIVND, per germline (reference sequence). The CDR3 is 17 residues long. The full variable domain, rest sourced from reference TRBV19 and TRBJ1-5, is DGGITQSPKYLFRKEGQNVTLSCEQNLNHDAMYWYRQDPGQGLRLIYYSQIVNDFQKGDIAEGYSVSREKKESFPLTVTSAQKNPTAFYLCASGTSGQGYSNQPQHFGDGTRLSIL.

This clonotype was recorded a few times. This may come from a read error, since a much larger clone is one base off. The rearrangement links TRBV7-2 to TRBJ1-4; D is uncertain. V dropped 6 bases and J dropped 9 bases, with 14 bases sitting between them. The V gene's germline CDR1 is SGHTA and CDR2 FQGNSA. The CDR3 runs to 13 residues. The CDR3 sequence is CASSPGLGQKLFF. The CDR3, as DNA: TGTGCCAGCAGTCCGGGGTTAGGGCAAAAACTGTTTTTT.

The chain couples TRBV29-1 to TRBJ1-2, with D perhaps TRBD1 (5 bases). CDR1 and CDR2 (germline): SQVTM, ANQGSEA. V shed 5 bases and J shed 5 bases, with 24 bases lying between them. The CDR3 covers 16 residues. The CDR3 sequence: CSVRPSGTFGDYGYTF. CDR3 DNA sequence: TGCAGCGTTCGTCCTAGCGGGACGTTTGGGGATTATGGCTACACCTTC.

This clonotype was seen ten or more times. The V gene is TRBV19, the J gene TRBJ1-2; D not resolved. This CDR3 region has 12 residues. Trimming pared 6 bases from V and 6 bases from J, leaving 11 bases between. Germline loops: CDR1 LNHDA, CDR2 SQIVND (reference sequence). The CDR3 sequence is CASSEAADGYTF. DNA of the CDR3: TGTGCCAGTAGCGAGGCGGCGGATGGCTACACCTTC.

The chain joins TRBV7-9 to TRBJ2-3; 11 nucleotides match TRBD2. Trimming cost V 6 bases and J 2 bases; bases outside gene matches: 13. CDR3 length: 18 residues. Germline loops: CDR1 SEHNR, CDR2 FQNEAQ (reference sequence). The CDR3: CASRTSGNGRRATDTQYF. The DNA for the CDR3 is TGTGCCAGCAGGACTAGCGGGAACGGCCGGAGGGCCACAGATACGCAGTATTTT.

This clonotype was observed many times. DNA for the CDR3: TGCGCCAGCAGCCAAGATCAGGGGACGAACACCGGGGAGCTGTTTTTT. Residues: CASSQDQGTNTGELFF. This chain links TRBV4-1 with TRBJ2-2; a weak D match, TRBD1 (6 bases). Germline-derived CDR1 and CDR2 are MGHRA and YSYEKL. V lost 0 bases, J lost 0 bases, and 8 bases lay in between. This CDR3 has 16 amino acids.

This clonotype was detected a few times. The V call is TRBV2, the J call TRBJ1-1, with D possibly TRBD1 on 6 matching bases. CDR3 length: 13 amino acids. Trimming took off 6 bases at V and 4 bases at J, with 12 bases between the two ends. Germline V CDR1 and CDR2: SNHLY, FYNNEI. CDR3 loop: CASRRDIPTEAFF. The CDR3 DNA sequence: TGTGCCAGCAGGAGGGACATCCCCACTGAAGCTTTCTTT.

This clonotype showed up many times. This chain uses TRBV7-9 with TRBJ1-2; 8 bases map to TRBD1. Germline V gene data show CDR1 as SEHNR and CDR2 as FQNEAQ (reference sequence). V dropped 4 bases and J dropped 6; count of bases not matched to a gene: 4. There are 13 residues in the CDR3. CDR3 residues: CASSWTGKHGYTF. CDR3 DNA sequence: TGTGCCAGCAGCTGGACAGGGAAGCATGGCTACACCTTC.

The rearrangement uses TRBV7-6 and TRBJ2-7; D is unresolved. Germline V gene sequence: CDR1 SGHVS, CDR2 FNYEAQ. This CDR3 is built from 12 residues. The CDR3 coding sequence is TGTGCTAGTCGCGGAGAGTCCTACGAGCAGTACTTC. Translation gives CASRGESYEQYF.

This clonotype was recorded a few times. The J gene is TRBJ1-1, the V gene TRBV3-2; the table's D call, TRBD1, has no DNA check behind it. TRBV3-2 corresponds to a pseudogene. The CDR3 is made up of 17 amino acids. CDR3 DNA: TGTGCCAGCAGCCAAGATGGTCCGGGGATGGGTGGCACTGAAGCTTTCTTT. It specifies CASSQDGPGMGGTEAFF.

Details on this clonotype: At one end, the junction sequence differs from germline, possibly due to a read error. V and J are TRBV6-5 and TRBJ1-1; a weak D match, TRBD1 (6 bases). Per the germline V gene, CDR1 is MNHEY and CDR2 is SVGAGI. This CDR3 is 13 amino acids long. In nucleotides, the CDR3 is TGTGTCAGCAGAAGGACAGTGAACACTGAAGCTTTCTTT. Protein sequence: CVSRRTVNTEAFF.

In this sample, this clonotype turned up many times. The gene calls are TRBV7-2 and TRBJ2-5; no clear D. The CDR3 has 14 residues. V lost 0 bases, J lost 4 bases, and 9 bases lay in between. Germline CDR1 is SGHTA and CDR2 is FQGNSA. CDR3 DNA sequence: TGTGCCAGCAGCTTAGCGGTCCTGGGAGAGACCCAGTACTTC. Translation gives CASSLAVLGETQYF.

The chain is built from TRBV2 and TRBJ2-2, with no clear D. With 5 bases removed from V and 6 bases from J, the gap between germline ends came to 13 bases. Germline loops: CDR1 SNHLY, CDR2 FYNNEI. The CDR3 is made up of 14 amino acids. CDR3 sequence: CASSQGSRSGELFF. CDR3 DNA: TGTGCCAGCAGTCAAGGGTCAAGGTCCGGGGAGCTGTTTTTT.

This clonotype has ten or more counts. The chain carries TRBV5-1 and TRBJ2-6; D gene ambiguous. Germline-derived CDR1 and CDR2 are SGHRS and YFSETQ. This CDR3 comprises 13 residues. Trimming took 0 bases from V and 3 from J, leaving 1 base between them. As DNA, the CDR3 is TGCGCCAGCAGCTTGGTTGGGGCCAACGTCCTGACTTTC. As protein: CASSLVGANVLTF.

V and J are TRBV7-1 and TRBJ1-2; maybe TRBD1 (6 bases). TRBV7-1 is an ORF for which the function is uncertain. The CDR3 has 17 residues. Between the trimmed V and J ends, which lost 3 bases and 7 bases, there was a span of 24 bases. The CDR3 nucleotides read TGTGCCAGCAGCTCTCGCGGTCACACTGGGGGCGCAGGTGGCTACACCTTC. Amino acids: CASSSRGHTGGAGGYTF.

In DNA form, the CDR3 reads TGTGCCATCAGTGAGGGGCAGGACGAAAAGGACACCGGGGAGCTGTTTTTT. It translates to CAISEGQDEKDTGELFF. The chain recombines TRBV10-3 with TRBJ2-2; D remains ambiguous. V lost 2 bases and J 3 bases, leaving 16 bases between the germline ends. Germline V gene lookup returns CDR1 ENHRY and CDR2 SYGVKD. The CDR3 length is 17 residues.

This clonotype came up many times. This chain links TRBV14 with TRBJ2-2; TRBD1 matches at 7 bases. The CDR3 runs 15 residues. V lost 6 bases to trimming and J lost 7 bases; unmatched junction nucleotides: 11. Germline V lookup: CDR1 SGHDN, CDR2 FVKESK. The CDR3 sequence: CASRPQGQQYGELFF. The CDR3 DNA sequence: TGTGCCAGCAGGCCTCAGGGACAGCAGTACGGGGAGCTGTTTTTT. The variable domain in full, completed from reference TRBV14 and TRBJ2-2, reads EAGVTQFPSHSVIEKGQTVTLRCDPISGHDNLYWYRRVMGKEIKFLLHFVKESKQDESGMPNNRFLAERTGGTYSTLKVQPAELEDSGVYFCASRPQGQQYGELFFGEGSRLTVL.

The sample holds a few counts of this clonotype. The chain joins TRBV6-2 or TRBV6-3 to TRBJ1-4; 8 positions match TRBD1. The germline V gene encodes CDR1 MNHEY and CDR2 SVGEGT. The CDR3 is 16 amino acids. The ends lost 7 bases at V and 5 bases at J; junction bases unmatched: 12. The DNA of the CDR3 is TGTGCCAGCAAACTGCCTCCGGGACAGGAGAATGAAAAACTGTTTTTT. Amino acid sequence: CASKLPPGQENEKLFF.

This clonotype has a count of ten or more. CDR3: CSAIFSGRVDEQFF. DNA of the CDR3: TGCAGTGCTATATTTAGCGGGAGGGTCGATGAGCAGTTCTTC. The J gene is TRBJ2-1, the V gene TRBV20-1; TRBD2 matches 11 bases. Germline CDR1 DFQATT, CDR2 SNEGSKA (reference sequence). The CDR3 covers 14 residues. With 4 bases clipped from V and 8 bases from J, the junction kept 7 bases outside the gene matches.

The chain is built from TRBV5-4 and TRBJ1-1; TRBD1 matches at 10 bases. Germline V lookup: CDR1 SGHNT, CDR2 YYREEE (reference sequence). The V gene end was trimmed by 5 bases and the J gene end by 11 bases; junction bases not matched to a gene: 9. This CDR3 is 13 amino acids long. In nucleotides, the CDR3 is TGTGCCAGCAGTTACCGACAGGGGGCCGTCGCTTTCTTT. The encoded protein is CASSYRQGAVAFF.

The chain recombines TRBV7-3 with TRBJ1-5; maybe TRBD1 (5 bases). V shed 2 bases and J shed 3 bases, with 26 bases lying between them. The CDR3 totals 20 residues. From germline, CDR1 is SGHTA and CDR2 FQGTGA. The CDR3 protein is CASSLSRERAGGTNNQPQHF. DNA of the CDR3: TGTGCCAGCAGCTTATCCCGAGAGAGGGCCGGTGGGACCAACAATCAGCCCCAGCATTTT.

This clonotype has only a few counts. J is TRBJ2-3 and V is TRBV2, with D perhaps being TRBD1 or TRBD2 (6 bases each). Per the germline V gene, CDR1 is SNHLY and CDR2 is FYNNEI. V lost 6 bases and J 4 bases, leaving 11 bases between the germline ends. This CDR3 spans 13 amino acids. CDR3 residues: CASRDRGADTQYF. CDR3 in DNA: TGTGCCAGCAGGGATAGGGGGGCAGATACGCAGTATTTT. The full variable domain, rest sourced from reference TRBV2 and TRBJ2-3, is EPEVTQTPSHQVTQMGQEVILRCVPISNHLYFYWYRQILGQKVEFLVSFYNNEISEKSEIFDDQFSVERPDGSNFTLKIRSTKLEDSAMYFCASRDRGADTQYFGPGTRLTVL.

The V call is TRBV12-5, the J call TRBJ2-7; D not resolved. Germline loops: CDR1 LGHNT, CDR2 FRNRAP. The CDR3 length is 13 residues. V lost 6 bases and J 0 bases, leaving 9 bases between the germline ends. The CDR3 region is CASGWGHSYEQYF. In DNA form, the CDR3 reads TGTGCTAGTGGCTGGGGTCACTCCTACGAGCAGTACTTC.

The chain recombines TRBV5-5 with TRBJ1-6, with TRBD1 matching over 8 bases. Germline V gene data show CDR1 as SGHKS and CDR2 as YYEKEE (reference sequence). With V trimmed by 1 base and J by 8 bases, 11 bases remained unmatched. The CDR3 length is 17 residues. For the CDR3, the DNA is TGTGCCAGCAGCTTGACCCCGCTGGGACAGGTACATTCACCCCTCCACTTT. Translated: CASSLTPLGQVHSPLHF.

J is TRBJ2-5 and V is TRBV20-1; TRBD1 matches 7 bases. Germline CDR1 reads DFQATT; CDR2 reads SNEGSKA (reference sequence). There are 13 residues in the CDR3. The junction had 4 bases not matched to a gene; V was cut back by 1 base and J by 5 bases. DNA of the CDR3: TGCAGTGCTAGAGTAGACAGGGTGGAGACCCAGTACTTC. Its protein product is CSARVDRVETQYF.

This clonotype has more than one count but fewer than ten. V and J are TRBV2 and TRBJ2-7; TRBD2 agrees at 10 bases. Germline values: CDR1 SNHLY, CDR2 FYNNEI. This CDR3 has 14 residues. The junction had 4 bases not matched to a gene; V was cut back by 4 bases and J by 4 bases. CDR3 coding DNA: TGTGCCAGCAGTGCTAGCGGGAGACGTTACGAGCAGTACTTC. Translated, it gives CASSASGRRYEQYF.

The rearrangement joins TRBV12-3 or TRBV12-4 to TRBJ2-7; maybe TRBD2 (7 bases). The CDR3 contains 16 residues. V was trimmed by 8 bases and J by 2 bases, leaving 22 bases between them. The CDR3 DNA reads TGTGCCAGCCAGGGGAGGGGGGCAGGGTCCCCCTACGAGCAGTACTTC. The encoded protein is CASQGRGAGSPYEQYF.